This T cell receptor beta chain appears in the sequencing data of a study of cytomegalovirus exposure and HLA in healthy donors. Study-level results: Both high specificity and high sensitivity reportedly marked the classifier's diagnosis of cytomegalovirus status.

The validation cohort, a group of around 130 subjects, included the donors and was separate from the roughly 600-subject first cohort. Method: immunoSEQ multiplex PCR; TCRdb's copy keeps in-frame clones and lacks some. The sample has some 260,000 clones, around 90% seen once. The CDR3 has 16 amino acids. The J segment lost 2 bases and the V segment lost 0 bases, leaving 3 bases of the junction unmatched. Germline CDR1 SQVTM, CDR2 ANQGSEA. As for this clone: Its antigen remains unknown.

The chain combines TRBV29-1 with TRBJ2-1; TRBD2 matches at 11 bases. The TCR comes from a woman aged 25-40 years in good health and CMV-seronegative. What was sequenced was PBMCs. The CDR3 region has the DNA TGCAGCGTTGAAGACTCTAGCGGGAGGACCTACAATGAGCAGTTCTTC. This gives the protein CSVEDSSGRTYNEQFF.